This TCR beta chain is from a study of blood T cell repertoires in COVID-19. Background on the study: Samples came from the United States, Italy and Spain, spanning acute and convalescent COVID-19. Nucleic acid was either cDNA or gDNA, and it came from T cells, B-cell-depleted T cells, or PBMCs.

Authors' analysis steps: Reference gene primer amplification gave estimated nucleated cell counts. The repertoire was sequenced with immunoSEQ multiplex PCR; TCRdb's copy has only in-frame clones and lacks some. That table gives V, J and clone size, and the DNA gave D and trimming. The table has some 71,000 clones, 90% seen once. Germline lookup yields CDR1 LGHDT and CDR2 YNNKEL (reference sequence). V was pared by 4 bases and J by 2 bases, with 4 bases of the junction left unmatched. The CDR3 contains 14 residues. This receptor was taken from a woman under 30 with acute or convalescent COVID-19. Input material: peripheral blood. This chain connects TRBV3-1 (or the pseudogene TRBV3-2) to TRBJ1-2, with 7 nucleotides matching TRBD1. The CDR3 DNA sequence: TGTGCCAGCAGCCTGGGGACAGAAAACTATGGCTACACCTTC. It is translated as CASSLGTENYGYTF.